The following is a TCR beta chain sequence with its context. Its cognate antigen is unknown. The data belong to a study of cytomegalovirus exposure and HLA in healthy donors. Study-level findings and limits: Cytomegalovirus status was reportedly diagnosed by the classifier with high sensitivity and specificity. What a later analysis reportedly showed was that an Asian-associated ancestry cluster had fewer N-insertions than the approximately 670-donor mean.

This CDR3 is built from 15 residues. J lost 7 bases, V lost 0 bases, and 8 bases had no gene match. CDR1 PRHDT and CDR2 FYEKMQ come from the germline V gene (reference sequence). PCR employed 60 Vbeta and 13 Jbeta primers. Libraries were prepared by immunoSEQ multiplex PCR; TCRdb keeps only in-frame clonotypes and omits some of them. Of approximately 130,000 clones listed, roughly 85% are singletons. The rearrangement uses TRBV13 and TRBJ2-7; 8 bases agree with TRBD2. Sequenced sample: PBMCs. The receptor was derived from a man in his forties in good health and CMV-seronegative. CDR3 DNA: TGTGCCAGCAGCTTAGGCGGGAGGGCCATTGGGGAGCAGTACTTC. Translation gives CASSLGGRAIGEQYF.